This T cell receptor (beta chain) was observed in a study of shared clonotypes between healthy human individuals. Study-wide points: What naive subsets generally showed was a larger estimated richness than memory subsets showed. Though the depth was large, rarefaction showed that sorted-subset sequencing was incomplete. Non-shared clonotypes displayed generation probabilities falling below those of clonotypes present in all four donors.

As to this clone: Its antigen remains unidentified.

The genomic DNA of each subset was split evenly across several immunoSEQ plates. The assay was immunoSEQ multiplex PCR, and TCRdb's table has in-frame clones only and misses some. The data show 2.3 million or so clones, with about 92% seen just once and under 0.45% held by the top ten. CDR1 and CDR2 (germline): SGHDN, FVKESK. The CDR3 is 14 amino acids. The V end was cut by 4 bases, the J end by 8 bases, with 14 bases between. The chain couples TRBV14 to TRBJ1-4; the D is unclear. The receptor's source is a young man in good health. Some clones in this sample may be carry-over from other donors' samples. Sequenced sample: naive CD4+ T cells from PBMCs. Subset in this sample: CD45RA+ positively selected. The CDR3 DNA follows: TGTGCCAGCAGCCCCGTGACAAGTCCGGAAAAACTGTTTTTT. Protein sequence: CASSPVTSPEKLFF.